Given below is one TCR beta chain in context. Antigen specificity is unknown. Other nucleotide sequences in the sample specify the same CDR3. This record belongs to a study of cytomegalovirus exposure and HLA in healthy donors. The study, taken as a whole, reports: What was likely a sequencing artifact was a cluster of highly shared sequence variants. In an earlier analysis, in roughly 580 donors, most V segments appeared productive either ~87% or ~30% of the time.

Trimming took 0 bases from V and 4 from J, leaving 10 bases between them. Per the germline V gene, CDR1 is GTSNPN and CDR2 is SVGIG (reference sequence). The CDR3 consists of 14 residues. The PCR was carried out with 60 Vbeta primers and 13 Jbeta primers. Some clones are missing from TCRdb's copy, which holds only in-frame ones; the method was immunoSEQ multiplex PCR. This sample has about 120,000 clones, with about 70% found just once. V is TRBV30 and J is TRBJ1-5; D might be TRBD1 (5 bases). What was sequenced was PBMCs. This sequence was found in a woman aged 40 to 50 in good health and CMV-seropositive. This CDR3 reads CAWSVLGGNQPQHF. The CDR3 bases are TGTGCCTGGAGTGTATTGGGGGGGAATCAGCCCCAGCATTTT.